Each of the 14 T cell receptor beta chains below was sequenced from the same sample in a study of immune characterization of retroperitoneal liposarcoma. TCRdb processed the PCR reads anew with MiXCR; each CDR3 protein has one entry. This table has approximately 11,000 distinct CDR3 sequences, roughly 30% appearing once. The material sequenced was tumor tissue. These receptors originate from a female donor with retroperitoneal liposarcoma.

The chain is built from TRBV7-2 and TRBJ2-1; the match to TRBD2 covers 9 bases. The J call is doubtful: the DNA matches TRBJ2-7 better. The germline V gene encodes CDR1 SGHTA and CDR2 FQGNSA. The CDR3 is made up of 14 amino acids. The DNA of the CDR3 is TGTGCCAGCAGCTTAGAGCGGGGGGTGGATGAGCAGTACTTC. The encoded protein is CASSLERGVDEQYF.

This clonotype is judged medium-sized. The chain joins TRBV7-6 to TRBJ2-1; 10 nucleotides align to TRBD2. CDR3 length equals 15 residues. The junction had 6 bases not matched to a gene; V was cut back by 5 bases and J by 5 bases. The germline V gene has CDR1 SGHVS and CDR2 FNYEAQ. The CDR3 spells CASSPRTSGNNEQFF. The CDR3 bases are TGTGCCAGCAGCCCTCGGACTAGCGGCAACAATGAGCAGTTCTTC.

This clonotype is medium-sized in the sample. The chain recombines TRBV7-2 with TRBJ2-1; D assignment may be TRBD1 or TRBD2 (6 bases each). The CDR3 covers 15 residues. Germline CDR1 and CDR2: SGHTA and FQGNSA. The V gene lost 1 base and the J gene lost 4 bases, with 11 bases spanning the gap. CDR3 in DNA: TGTGCCAGCAGCTTAGACGGGGGCCTGTACAATGAGCAGTTCTTC. It codes for CASSLDGGLYNEQFF.

This clonotype is termed medium-sized. This chain joins TRBV6-1 and TRBJ2-1; 7 bases map to TRBD2. The J call may be in error: the DNA end matches TRBJ2-7 better. Germline V gives CDR1 MNHNS, CDR2 SASEGT. This CDR3 has 16 residues. The CDR3 here is CASSELVGGPGYEQYF. DNA for the CDR3: TGTGCCAGCAGTGAATTGGTGGGAGGGCCCGGGTACGAGCAGTACTTC.

The V and J genes are TRBV10-1 and TRBJ2-1, with D perhaps matching TRBD1 or TRBD2 (5 bases each). Germline CDR1 reads WNHNN; CDR2 reads SYGVQD (reference sequence). V lost 0 bases and J lost 2, with 11 bases in between. The CDR3 is 16 amino acids. CDR3 sequence (DNA): TGCGCCAGCAGTGAGTCTCGAGGGGCGGCCTACAATGAGCAGTTCTTC. Its translation is CASSESRGAAYNEQFF.

This clonotype was counted between two and nine times. The rearrangement links TRBV6-9 to TRBJ1-5, with 7 positions matching TRBD1. The CDR3 spans 14 residues. Germline CDR1 is MNHGY and CDR2 is SVAAGI. Losses at the gene ends were 6 bases for V and 6 bases for J; bases not matched to a gene: 8. The CDR3 reads CASRGQVGGQPQHF. The CDR3, as DNA: TGTGCCAGCAGAGGACAGGTTGGAGGTCAGCCCCAGCATTTT.

Remarks on this clonotype: This clone may be a read error of a much larger clone one base away. The chain links TRBV7-2 to TRBJ2-3, with D uncertain. The CDR3 runs to 15 residues. The ends were cut back, 5 bases at V and 4 bases at J, with 16 bases in the middle. From germline, CDR1 is SGHTA and CDR2 FQGNSA. In DNA form, the CDR3 reads TGTGCCAGCAGCGCCGACTCGGGCAGAGCAGATACGCAGTATTTT. This sequence encodes CASSADSGRADTQYF.

V gene TRBV7-6 combines with J gene TRBJ2-5; 10 bases are shared with TRBD2. The better agreement between TRBJ2-7 and the DNA end casts doubt on the J call. The CDR3 is 16 residues long. The germline CDR1 and CDR2 sequences are SGHVS and FNYEAQ. CDR3 sequence reads: CASSQVASGSFYEQYF. CDR3 DNA sequence: TGTGCCAGCAGCCAGGTGGCTAGCGGGAGTTTCTACGAGCAGTACTTC.

By share, this clonotype ranks as medium-sized. DNA of the CDR3: TGTGCCAGCAGCTTAACCGGGGACAATGAGCAGTACTTC. It yields the protein CASSLTGDNEQYF. The chain combines TRBV7-3 with TRBJ2-1, with a tentative D call TRBD1 (6 bases). The tail of the sequence fits TRBJ2-7 better, so the J call may be wrong. CDR3 length: 13 amino acids. Per the germline V gene, CDR1 is SGHTA and CDR2 is FQGTGA.

Notes on this clonotype: A much more abundant neighbour one base away suggests this may be a read error. The V call is TRBV27, the J call TRBJ2-7; D gene uncertain. Germline V lookup: CDR1 MNHEY, CDR2 SMNVEV (reference sequence). The CDR3 runs 14 residues. CDR3 DNA sequence: TGTGCCAGCAGTCTGACCTCTAACTCCTACGAGCTGTACTTC. Encoded protein: CASSLTSNSYELYF.

V is TRBV11-3 and J is TRBJ2-1, with D perhaps TRBD1 (6 bases). The J call is uncertain, as TRBJ2-7 better fits the DNA end. CDR3 length equals 15 residues. From germline, CDR1 is SGHNT and CDR2 YENEEA. CDR3 amino acids: CASSLKGDLYNEQYF. CDR3 coding DNA: TGTGCCAGCAGCTTAAAGGGGGACCTCTACAATGAGCAGTACTTC.

This clonotype appeared a few times. V gene TRBV11-3 combines with J gene TRBJ1-3, with unresolved D. Germline-derived CDR1 and CDR2 are SGHNT and YENEEA. This CDR3 comprises 15 residues. With 5 bases removed from V and 0 bases from J, the gap between germline ends came to 11 bases. CDR3 sequence: CASSRGVNSGNTIYF. CDR3 DNA: TGTGCCAGCAGCCGCGGGGTAAACTCTGGAAACACCATATATTTT. The full variable domain, its missing parts supplied by reference TRBV11-3 and TRBJ1-3, is EAGVVQSPRYKIIEKKQPVAFWCNPISGHNTLYWYLQNLGQGPELLIRYENEEAVDDSQLPKDRFSAERLKGVDSTLKIQPAELGDSAVYLCASSRGVNSGNTIYFGEGSWLTVV.

Concerning this clonotype: With a much larger clone just one base away, this may be a read error. The chain recombines TRBV7-2 with TRBJ2-1; tentative D call: TRBD2 (6 bases). The J call is doubtful: the DNA matches TRBJ2-7 better. The CDR3 has 16 residues. Germline loops: CDR1 SGHTA, CDR2 FQGNSA. CDR3 residues: CASSLEGMSSYNEQYF. The CDR3 DNA is TGTGCCAGCAGCTTGGAGGGCATGAGCTCCTACAATGAGCAGTACTTC.

This chain links TRBV10-1 with TRBJ2-1, with D maybe TRBD1 (6 bases). Germline lookup yields CDR1 WNHNN and CDR2 SYGVQD (reference sequence). The CDR3 extends over 14 amino acids. Trimming left V 3 bases short and J 6 bases short, with 12 bases between. The CDR3 sequence: CASSDLGQSNEQFF. CDR3 DNA sequence: TGCGCCAGCAGTGATCTCGGACAGAGCAATGAGCAGTTCTTC.